Each of the 17 T cell receptor beta chains below was sequenced from the same sample in a study of CD8 T cells in ankylosing spondylitis. TCRdb reprocessed the 5' RACE reads with MiXCR, giving one entry per CDR3 protein. The profile shows tens of thousands of distinct CDR3 sequences, around 26% of them singletons. Sequences were obtained from blood, either unsorted or a sorted T cell fraction (not recorded which). Receptors were obtained from a male donor with ankylosing spondylitis or in good health (not recorded which).

The gene calls are TRBV20-1 and TRBJ2-7, with D possibly TRBD2 on 6 matching bases. The CDR3 spans 13 residues. The V gene's germline CDR1 is DFQATT and CDR2 SNEGSKA (reference sequence). CDR3 protein: CSAGDHSSDEQYV. CDR3 nucleotide sequence: TGCAGTGCTGGAGATCACTCTAGCGACGAGCAGTACGTC.

At least ten counts were recorded for this clonotype. DNA of the CDR3: TGTGCCAGCAGCGCAGGGGCTGAAGCTTTCTTT. It is translated as CASSAGAEAFF. V usage is TRBV6-4 and J usage is TRBJ1-1; a weak D match, TRBD1 (6 bases). The CDR3 totals 11 residues. The germline gives CDR1 MRHNA, CDR2 SNTAGT. Trimming left V 6 bases short and J 6 bases short, with 8 bases between.

The CDR3 sequence: CASSPDRQQGQFF. CDR3 nucleotides: TGTGCCAGCAGCCCGGACAGACAACAAGGGCAGTTCTTC. The rearrangement uses TRBV6-1 and TRBJ2-1; D possibly corresponds to TRBD1 (6 bases). This CDR3 comprises 13 residues. Per the germline V gene, CDR1 is MNHNS and CDR2 is SASEGT. V was cut by 6 bases and J by 12 bases, with 18 bases left in between.

The rearrangement uses TRBV15 and TRBJ1-2; D is unclear. The germline V gene has CDR1 LNHNV and CDR2 YYDKDF (reference sequence). The CDR3 sequence is 16 residues long. Trimming shortened V by 0 bases and J by 2 bases, and 13 bases separated the two germline ends. Written as DNA, the CDR3 is TGTGCCACCAGCAGAGATGGGGAGAGGACGAACTATGGCTACACCTTC. Translated, it gives CATSRDGERTNYGYTF.

The chain couples TRBV5-1 to TRBJ1-1; maybe TRBD1 (6 bases). CDR1 is SGHRS and CDR2 is YFSETQ in the germline V gene. With 7 bases removed from V and 1 base from J, the gap between germline ends came to 14 bases. This CDR3 is 14 amino acids long. The CDR3 protein is CASGKQGANTEAFF. The DNA of the CDR3 is TGCGCCAGCGGAAAACAGGGTGCGAACACTGAAGCTTTCTTT.

This clonotype came up a few times. Here the CDR3 DNA reads TGCAGTCCGAGAGGCCTAACGCAGGAGACCCAGTACTTC. Translating gives CSPRGLTQETQYF. V usage is TRBV20-1 and J usage is TRBJ2-5; no clear D gene. V gave up 8 bases and J gave up 5 bases, with 18 bases separating them. This CDR3 contains 13 residues. Germline values: CDR1 DFQATT, CDR2 SNEGSKA (reference sequence).

This rearrangement joins TRBV20-1 to TRBJ2-3; 13 nucleotides line up with TRBD2. V trimming: 6 bases; J trimming: 1 base; junction bases outside the gene matches: 7. The CDR3 has 16 amino acids. The V gene's germline CDR1 is DFQATT and CDR2 SNEGSKA (reference sequence). CDR3 sequence (DNA): TGCAGTGCCAGGACTAGCGGGAGTGGAGGCACAGATACGCAGTATTTT. Translation gives CSARTSGSGGTDTQYF.

In this sample, this clonotype turned up a few times. The chain couples TRBV5-1 to TRBJ2-3; 11 bases align to TRBD2. The CDR3 spans 16 residues. Germline V gene data show CDR1 as SGHRS and CDR2 as YFSETQ. Trimming took 5 bases from V and 0 from J; bases not matched to a gene: 5. The CDR3 loop is CASRTSGARSTDTQYF. The CDR3 nucleotides are TGCGCCAGCAGGACTAGCGGGGCACGAAGCACAGATACGCAGTATTTT.

This rearrangement joins TRBV7-8 to TRBJ1-5; D gene uncertain. This CDR3 comprises 13 residues. V gave up 1 base and J gave up 8 bases, with 9 bases separating them. Per the germline V gene, CDR1 is SGHVS and CDR2 is FQNEAQ. The CDR3 spells CASSLGADKPQHF. The CDR3 nucleotides are TGTGCCAGCAGCTTAGGGGCAGACAAGCCCCAGCATTTT. The whole variable domain, remainder taken from reference TRBV7-8 and TRBJ1-5, is GAGVSQSPRYKVAKRGQDVALRCDPISGHVSLFWYQQALGQGPEFLTYFQNEAQLDKSGLPSDRFFAERPEGSVSTLKIQRTQQEDSAVYLCASSLGADKPQHFGDGTRLSIL.

The V and J genes are TRBV12-3 or TRBV12-4 and TRBJ1-5; D is undetermined. Trimming left V 7 bases short and J 3 bases short, with 16 bases between. This CDR3 comprises 15 residues. The CDR3 coding sequence is TGTGCCAGCACCCGTCTCGGGGTTAACAATCAGCCCCAGCATTTT. It yields the protein CASTRLGVNNQPQHF.

This clonotype was seen a few times. This chain joins TRBV5-4 and TRBJ1-1; 7 nucleotides agree with TRBD1. V lost 0 bases, J lost 2 bases, and 19 bases stayed unmatched. The length of the CDR3 is 20 residues. Germline V gene sequence: CDR1 SGHNT, CDR2 YYREEE (reference sequence). CDR3: CASSLAWTGWSRSKNTEAFF. CDR3 bases: TGTGCCAGCAGCTTGGCATGGACAGGTTGGTCAAGGTCCAAAAACACTGAAGCTTTCTTT. The full variable domain, completed using reference TRBV5-4 and TRBJ1-1, is ETGVTQSPTHLIKTRGQQVTLRCSSQSGHNTVSWYQQALGQGPQFIFQYYREEENGRGNFPPRFSGLQFPNYSSELNVNALELDDSALYLCASSLAWTGWSRSKNTEAFFGQGTRLTVV.

There are a few counts of this clonotype. V gene TRBV18 combines with J gene TRBJ2-5; perhaps TRBD2 as D (5 bases). V gave up 4 bases and J gave up 2 bases, with 11 bases separating them. Per germline, CDR1 KGHSH and CDR2 LQKENI. CDR3 length: 14 residues. CDR3 sequence (DNA): TGTGCCAGCTCACAAGGGTCGGGGCAAGAGACCCAGTACTTC. Its translation: CASSQGSGQETQYF.

The rearrangement links TRBV27 to TRBJ1-2, with 7 bases matching TRBD1. CDR1 and CDR2 from the germline V gene are MNHEY and SMNVEV (reference sequence). The CDR3 loop spans 15 amino acids. J was trimmed by 4 bases and V by 4 bases; bases with no gene match: 9. The CDR3 coding sequence is TGTGCCAGCAGTTCCCGGGAGGGGGCTAGCTATGGCTACACCTTC. It specifies CASSSREGASYGYTF.

The V and J genes are TRBV7-3 and TRBJ2-1, with 9 bases aligning to TRBD1. The V gene end was trimmed by 5 bases and the J gene end by 1 base; junction bases not matched to a gene: 3. Germline assignment: CDR1 SGHTA and CDR2 FQGTGA. This CDR3 has 15 residues. This CDR3 is CASSRGQGSYNEQFF. CDR3 DNA sequence: TGTGCCAGCAGCCGAGGACAGGGGTCCTACAATGAGCAGTTCTTC.

This clonotype was counted between two and nine times. V gene TRBV20-1 combines with J gene TRBJ2-7, with no clear D. CDR3 length equals 11 residues. The ends were cut back, 4 bases at V and 2 bases at J, with 6 bases in the middle. Per the germline V gene, CDR1 is DFQATT and CDR2 is SNEGSKA (reference sequence). The CDR3 spells CSATETYEQYV. In DNA, the CDR3 is TGCAGTGCTACAGAGACCTACGAGCAGTACGTC.

The rearrangement links TRBV28 to TRBJ1-1; D is possibly TRBD1 (6 bases). The CDR3 contains 16 residues. Between the trimmed V and J ends, which lost 6 bases and 5 bases, there was a span of 22 bases. CDR1 is MDHEN and CDR2 is SYDVKM in the germline V gene. The CDR3 is CASRRLGGAGLTEAFF. The CDR3 DNA reads as TGTGCCAGCAGACGACTGGGGGGGGCAGGGTTAACTGAAGCTTTCTTT.

This clonotype was counted at least ten times. The chain employs TRBV5-1 and TRBJ2-7; D may be TRBD1 or TRBD2 (5 bases each). Trimming cost V 7 bases and J 6 bases, with 23 bases left between them. CDR1 is SGHRS, CDR2 YFSETQ, per germline. The CDR3 has 15 amino acids. This CDR3 is CASSVTWGINLEQYF. CDR3 nucleotides: TGCGCCAGCTCGGTGACGTGGGGGATTAATCTCGAGCAGTACTTC. Based on the CDR3 plus reference TRBV5-1 and TRBJ2-7, the full variable domain is KAGVTQTPRYLIKTRGQQVTLSCSPISGHRSVSWYQQTPGQGLQFLFEYFSETQRNKGNFPGRFSGRQFSNSRSEMNVSTLELGDSALYLCASSVTWGINLEQYFGPGTRLTVT.